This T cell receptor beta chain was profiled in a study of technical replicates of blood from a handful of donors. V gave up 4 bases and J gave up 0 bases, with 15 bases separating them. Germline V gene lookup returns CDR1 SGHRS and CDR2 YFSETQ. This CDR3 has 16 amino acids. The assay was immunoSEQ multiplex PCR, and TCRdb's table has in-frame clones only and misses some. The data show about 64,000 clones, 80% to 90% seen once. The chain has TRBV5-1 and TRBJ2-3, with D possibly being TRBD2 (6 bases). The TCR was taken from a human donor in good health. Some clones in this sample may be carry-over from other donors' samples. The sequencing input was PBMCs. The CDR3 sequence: CASSPRPSASTDTQYF. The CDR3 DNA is TGCGCCAGCAGCCCCAGACCTAGCGCTAGCACAGATACGCAGTATTTT. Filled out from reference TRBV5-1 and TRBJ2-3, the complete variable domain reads KAGVTQTPRYLIKTRGQQVTLSCSPISGHRSVSWYQQTPGQGLQFLFEYFSETQRNKGNFPGRFSGRQFSNSRSEMNVSTLELGDSALYLCASSPRPSASTDTQYFGPGTRLTVL.